Listed here are 8 T cell receptor beta chains from one sample, sequenced in a study of T cell changes during pregnancy in multiple sclerosis. Only in-frame clones appear in the TCRdb table, and some are missing; sequencing was by immunoSEQ multiplex PCR. The profile covers about 120,000 clones, with over 85% appearing a single time and approximately 6.3% taken by the ten largest. The specimen was peripheral blood, collected before pregnancy. The receptors stem from a female donor with multiple sclerosis, enrolled in a pregnancy study.

J is TRBJ2-3 and V is TRBV7-9; a possible D gene is TRBD2 (5 bases). V lost 1 base, J lost 2 bases, and 10 bases lay in between. The V gene's germline CDR1 is SEHNR and CDR2 FQNEAQ (reference sequence). The CDR3 sequence is 15 residues long. CDR3 region: CASSLEKRPTDTQYF. In DNA, the CDR3 is TGTGCCAGCAGCTTAGAAAAGCGGCCCACAGATACGCAGTATTTT.

A few counts support this clone. The chain has TRBV4-2 and TRBJ2-1, with 9 bases identical to TRBD1. This CDR3 contains 17 residues. In germline, CDR1 is LGHNA, CDR2 YNFKEQ. The junction had 10 bases not matched to a gene; V was cut back by 0 bases and J by 7 bases. CDR3 sequence: CASSQDLYTGGENEQFF. DNA for the CDR3: TGTGCCAGCAGCCAAGATCTTTATACAGGGGGCGAGAATGAGCAGTTCTTC.

V and J are TRBV18 and TRBJ1-1, with D possibly being TRBD1 (6 bases). Deletions cut 6 bases from V and 7 bases from J, with 21 bases between. The CDR3 has 15 amino acids. Germline CDR1 is KGHSH and CDR2 is LQKENI. CDR3 DNA: TGTGCCAGCTCTTACAACAGGGCAGGGGACTATGAAGCTTTCTTT. This gives the protein CASSYNRAGDYEAFF.

The chain combines TRBV7-3 with TRBJ2-2; maybe TRBD2 (5 bases). Trimming stripped 5 bases from V and 4 bases from J, with 11 bases between. The CDR3 is 14 amino acids. From germline, CDR1 is SGHTA and CDR2 FQGTGA. The CDR3 nucleotides are TGTGCCAGCAGCCGGGATGGGGTCACCGGGGAGCTGTTTTTT. Its protein is CASSRDGVTGELFF.

This clone was seen a single time. This chain uses TRBV19 with TRBJ1-1; D perhaps matches TRBD1 (6 bases). The CDR3 is made up of 13 amino acids. The V and J ends lost 5 bases and 5 bases respectively, with 12 bases between them. Looked up from germline, CDR1 is LNHDA and CDR2 is SQIVND (reference sequence). CDR3: CASSSQGRTEAFF. The CDR3, as DNA: TGTGCCAGTAGTTCACAGGGTCGGACTGAAGCTTTCTTT.

The chain links TRBV16 to TRBJ2-2, with 7 positions matching TRBD1. Germline-derived CDR1 and CDR2 are KGHSY and FQNENV. Trimming removed 4 bases from V and 4 bases from J; junction bases left unmatched: 3. The CDR3 is 14 amino acids. The CDR3 DNA is TGTGCCAGCAGCCCAAGACAGGGCACCGGGGAGCTGTTTTTT. Residues: CASSPRQGTGELFF.

The J gene is TRBJ1-1, the V gene TRBV18; D unresolved. V gave up 2 bases and J gave up 3 bases, with 10 bases separating them. From germline, CDR1 is KGHSH and CDR2 LQKENI. The CDR3 consists of 14 residues. CDR3 amino acids: CASSPKLMHTEAFF. In DNA form, the CDR3 reads TGTGCCAGCTCACCAAAGCTGATGCACACTGAAGCTTTCTTT.

This chain joins TRBV28 and TRBJ2-1; a possible D gene is TRBD2 (7 bases). This CDR3 spans 15 amino acids. Per germline, CDR1 MDHEN and CDR2 SYDVKM. Between the trimmed V and J ends, which lost 6 bases and 10 bases, there was a span of 22 bases. This chain's CDR3 is CASRPRGGLPREQFF. CDR3 coding DNA: TGTGCCAGCAGACCGAGGGGGGGCCTCCCAAGGGAGCAGTTCTTC.